This is a list of T cell receptor beta chains from one sample in a study of shared clonotypes between healthy human individuals. TCRdb's copy holds only in-frame clones and misses some; the assay was immunoSEQ multiplex PCR. The sample holds over a million clones, about 75% seen once. The specimen sequenced was memory CD4+ T cells sorted from blood. These receptors were taken from a man aged 18 to 30 in good health. Each CDR3 is given with its conserved first and last residue. D genes are given only for firm matches. Size is stated for part of the rows, as once, few or many counts, or as a class when the clone is expanded.

>TRBJ2-6|.|.|TRBV2
CASTPSGANVLTF
TGTGCCAGCACACCCTCTGGGGCCAACGTCCTGACTTTC
>TRBJ2-2|few|TRBD2|TRBV7-7
CASSRGAGGPGSGELFF
TGTGCTAGCAGCCGAGGCGCGGGAGGGCCTGGTTCCGGGGAGCTGTTTTTT
>TRBJ2-1|.|.|TRBV30
CAWTSSAAVRSYNEQFF
TGTGCCTGGACGTCGTCGGCGGCGGTGAGATCCTACAATGAGCAGTTCTTC
>TRBJ2-4|.|.|TRBV6-1
CASITPLAKNIQYF
TGTGCCAGTATCACACCCTTAGCCAAAAACATTCAGTACTTC
>TRBJ1-2|.|.|TRBV6-1
CASRSGQIYGYTF
TGTGCCAGCAGGAGCGGACAGATCTATGGCTACACCTTC
>TRBJ1-4|.|.|TRBV5-1
CASSLGGTSNEKLFF
TGCGCCAGCAGCTTGGGCGGTACCTCTAATGAAAAACTGTTTTTT
>TRBJ2-1|.|TRBD2|TRBV5-1
CASSPGTSGEFEQFF
TGCGCCAGCAGCCCCGGGACTAGCGGGGAATTTGAGCAGTTCTTC
>TRBJ2-5|.|TRBD2|TRBV18
CASSPPSGIQETQYF
TGTGCCAGCTCACCACCGAGCGGGATACAAGAGACCCAGTACTTC
>TRBJ1-4|.|.|TRBV27
CASSRRAPKDWGEKLFF
TGTGCCAGCAGTCGCCGGGCCCCGAAGGACTGGGGAGAAAAACTGTTTTTT
>TRBJ2-5|.|TRBD1|TRBV5-1
CASSLGTGSLGQETQYF
TGCGCCAGCAGCTTGGGGACAGGGTCTTTGGGGCAAGAGACCCAGTACTTC
>TRBJ1-6|.|.|TRBV25-1
CASSLAVSPLHF
TGTGCCAGCTCCCTAGCGGTGTCACCCCTCCACTTT
>TRBJ1-2|.|.|TRBV15
CATSHEGELSGYTF
TGTGCCACCAGCCATGAGGGGGAACTGTCCGGCTACACCTTC
>TRBJ2-7|few|.|TRBV30
CAWNGGVSYEQYF
TGTGCCTGGAATGGGGGCGTATCCTACGAGCAGTACTTC
>TRBJ2-5|once|.|TRBV5-1
CASSFILARETQYF
TGCGCCAGCAGCTTTATACTAGCTAGAGAGACCCAGTACTTC
>TRBJ2-3|.|TRBD2|TRBV11-2
CASSLGRVGGDGDTQYF
TGTGCCAGCAGCTTAGGAAGGGTCGGGGGGGATGGAGATACGCAGTATTTT